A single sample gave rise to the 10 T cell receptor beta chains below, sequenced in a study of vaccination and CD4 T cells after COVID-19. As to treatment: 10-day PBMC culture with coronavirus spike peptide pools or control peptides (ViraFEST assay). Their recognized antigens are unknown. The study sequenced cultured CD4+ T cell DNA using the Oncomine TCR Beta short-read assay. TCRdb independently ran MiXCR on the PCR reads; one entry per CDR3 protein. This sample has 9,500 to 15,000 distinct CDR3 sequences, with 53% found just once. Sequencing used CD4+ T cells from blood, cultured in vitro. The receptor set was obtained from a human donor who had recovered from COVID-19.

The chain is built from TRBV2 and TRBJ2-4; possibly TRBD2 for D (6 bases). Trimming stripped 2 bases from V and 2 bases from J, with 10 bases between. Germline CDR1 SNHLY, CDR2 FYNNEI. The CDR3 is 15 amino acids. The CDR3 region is CASSEPGGTKNIQYF. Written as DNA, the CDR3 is TGTGCCAGCAGTGAACCCGGGGGAACCAAAAACATTCAGTACTTC.

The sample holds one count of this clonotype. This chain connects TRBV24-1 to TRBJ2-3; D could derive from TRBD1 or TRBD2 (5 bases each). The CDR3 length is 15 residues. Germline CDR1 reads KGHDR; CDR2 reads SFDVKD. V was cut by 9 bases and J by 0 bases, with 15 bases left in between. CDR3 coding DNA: TGTGCCACCTCCGAGCGAGGGGCTAGCACAGATACGCAGTATTTT. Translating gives CATSERGASTDTQYF.

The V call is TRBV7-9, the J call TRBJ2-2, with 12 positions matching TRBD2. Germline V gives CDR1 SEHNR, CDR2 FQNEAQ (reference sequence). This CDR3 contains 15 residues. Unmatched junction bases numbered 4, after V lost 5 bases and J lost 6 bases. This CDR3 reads CASSPLAGGSGELFF. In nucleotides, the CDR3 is TGTGCCAGCAGCCCACTAGCGGGAGGTTCCGGGGAGCTGTTTTTT.

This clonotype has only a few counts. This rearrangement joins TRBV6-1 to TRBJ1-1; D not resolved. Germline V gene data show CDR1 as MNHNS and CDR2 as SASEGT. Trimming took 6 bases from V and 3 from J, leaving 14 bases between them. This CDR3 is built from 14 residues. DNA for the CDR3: TGTGCCAGCAGACCCCTAGCCCGGGACACTGAAGCTTTCTTT. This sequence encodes CASRPLARDTEAFF.

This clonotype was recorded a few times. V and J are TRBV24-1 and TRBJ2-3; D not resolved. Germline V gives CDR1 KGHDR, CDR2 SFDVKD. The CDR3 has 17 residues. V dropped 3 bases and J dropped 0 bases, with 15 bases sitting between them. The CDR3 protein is CATSDPSGRGSTDTQYF. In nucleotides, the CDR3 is TGTGCCACCAGTGATCCTTCCGGGCGCGGAAGCACAGATACGCAGTATTTT.

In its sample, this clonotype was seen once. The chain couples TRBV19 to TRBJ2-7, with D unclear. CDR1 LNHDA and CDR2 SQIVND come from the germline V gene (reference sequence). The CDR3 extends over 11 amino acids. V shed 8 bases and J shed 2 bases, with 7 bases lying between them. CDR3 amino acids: CASGEAYEQYF. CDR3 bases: TGTGCCAGTGGAGAGGCCTACGAGCAGTACTTC.

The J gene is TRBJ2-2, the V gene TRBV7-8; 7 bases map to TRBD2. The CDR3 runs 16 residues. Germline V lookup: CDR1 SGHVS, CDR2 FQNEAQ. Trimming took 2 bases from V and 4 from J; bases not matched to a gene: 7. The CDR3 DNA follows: TGTGCCAGCAGCTTAAGATTGGGGGGGGGCACCGGGGAGCTGTTTTTT. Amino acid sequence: CASSLRLGGGTGELFF. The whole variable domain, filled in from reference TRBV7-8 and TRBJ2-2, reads GAGVSQSPRYKVAKRGQDVALRCDPISGHVSLFWYQQALGQGPEFLTYFQNEAQLDKSGLPSDRFFAERPEGSVSTLKIQRTQQEDSAVYLCASSLRLGGGTGELFFGEGSRLTVL.

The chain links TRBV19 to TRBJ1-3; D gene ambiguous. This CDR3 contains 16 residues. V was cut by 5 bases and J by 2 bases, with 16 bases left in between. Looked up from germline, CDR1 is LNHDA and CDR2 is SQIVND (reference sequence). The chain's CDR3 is CASSPPEGNTGNTIYF. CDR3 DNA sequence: TGTGCCAGTAGTCCCCCCGAAGGGAATACTGGAAACACCATATATTTT.

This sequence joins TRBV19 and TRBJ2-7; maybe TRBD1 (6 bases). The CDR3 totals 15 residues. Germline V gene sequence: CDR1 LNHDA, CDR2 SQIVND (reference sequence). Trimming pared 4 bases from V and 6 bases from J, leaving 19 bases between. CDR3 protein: CASSTYSSQGSEQYF. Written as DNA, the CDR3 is TGTGCCAGTAGTACTTATTCGTCACAGGGCTCCGAGCAGTACTTC.

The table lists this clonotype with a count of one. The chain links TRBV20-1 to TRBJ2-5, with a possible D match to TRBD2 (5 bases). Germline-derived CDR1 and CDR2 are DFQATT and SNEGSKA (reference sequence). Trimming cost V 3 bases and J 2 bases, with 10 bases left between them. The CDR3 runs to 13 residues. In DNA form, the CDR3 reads TGCAGTGCTAGCTTCGGCGGGCAAGAGACCCAGTACTTC. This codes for CSASFGGQETQYF.